This T cell receptor (beta chain) derives from a study of response to subunit inactivated influenza vaccine. The CDR3 is 13 residues long. Trimming pared 6 bases from V and 5 bases from J, leaving 13 bases between. TCRdb re-analysed the RT-PCR reads in MiXCR, keeping a single row per CDR3 protein. The sample has roughly 700,000 distinct CDR3 sequences; approximately 14% are singletons. Details on this clonotype: Antigen unknown.

Study-wide results and limits: Every seasonal influenza vaccination brings in few new T cells, the authors suggested.

Sequencing was performed on PBMCs from blood, taken approximately 12 days after vaccination. This chain uses TRBV12-3 or TRBV12-4 with TRBJ2-5; D unresolved. The clonotype originates from a man over 45 who received an inactivated influenza vaccine. CDR3 region: CASREAVLETQYF. CDR3 bases: TGTGCCAGCAGAGAGGCCGTCTTGGAGACCCAGTACTTC.